This TCR beta chain was obtained from a study of blood T cell repertoires in COVID-19. The wider study: From the United States, Italy and Spain came samples of acute and convalescent COVID-19. Nucleic acid was either cDNA or gDNA, and it came from T cells, B-cell-depleted T cells, or PBMCs.

Methods used by the authors: Nucleated cell counts were estimated from reference gene primer amplification. Clones were sequenced by immunoSEQ multiplex PCR, and TCRdb holds only the in-frame ones, with some missing. The V and J calls and clone size are taken from that table; D and trimming were inferred from the DNA. The table has fewer than 200,000 clones, around 80% seen once. Trimming stripped 6 bases from V and 5 bases from J, with 13 bases between. Germline V gene lookup returns CDR1 SQVTM and CDR2 ANQGSEA. This CDR3 region has 12 residues. The specimen sequenced was peripheral blood. This TCR was sampled from a man in his 70s with active or convalescent COVID-19. This chain links TRBV29-1 with TRBJ1-1; D not resolved. The CDR3 sequence is CSVDGRMTEAFF. The CDR3 DNA reads TGCAGCGTCGACGGGAGGATGACTGAAGCTTTCTTT.